This entry lists 4 T cell receptor beta chains sequenced from one sample in a study of blood T cell repertoires in COVID-19 (dated by TCRdb to the early 2020s). The library was obtained by the immunoSEQ multiplex PCR assay. Entries here come from immuneACCESS through TCRdb and include only in-frame sequences with V and J called. Some clones fail to appear in such tables; in the studies checked, an unresolved V gene covers under half of the shortfall, and the cause of the remainder is unknown. The sample table contains roughly 250,000 clones; only one count was recorded for approximately 86% of them. The ten largest clones take up 0.85% to 1% of the sample. Sequenced: peripheral blood. Receptors were obtained from a human donor with COVID-19, enrolled during active disease. The donor label of this sample is uncertain.

This clone was counted a few times. The same CDR3 is also encoded by other DNA sequences in this sample. The J gene is TRBJ2-3, the V gene TRBV19; perhaps TRBD1 as D (6 bases). CDR1 and CDR2 (germline): LNHDA, SQIVND (reference sequence). V was pared by 2 bases and J by 3 bases, with 6 bases between. The CDR3 has 13 amino acids. As DNA, the CDR3 is TGTGCCAGTAGTATAAGGGGGACAGATACGCAGTATTTT. It is translated as CASSIRGTDTQYF.

The chain has TRBV19 and TRBJ2-3, with D possibly being TRBD1 (5 bases). The V end was cut by 9 bases, the J end by 1 base, with 14 bases between. Germline V lookup: CDR1 LNHDA, CDR2 SQIVND (reference sequence). The CDR3 extends over 14 amino acids. The DNA for the CDR3 is TGTGCCAGCCTGGCCAGGGATGGCACAGATACGCAGTATTTT. It encodes CASLARDGTDTQYF.

This clone was observed a single time. The chain is built from TRBV27 and TRBJ1-1; no clear D. The germline V and J ends were trimmed by 5 bases and 6 bases, with 16 bases remaining between them. The V gene's germline CDR1 is MNHEY and CDR2 SMNVEV (reference sequence). The CDR3 is 14 amino acids. DNA of the CDR3: TGTGCCAGCAGTGGAATTGAATCCCGGGCTGAAGCTTTCTTT. Its translation: CASSGIESRAEAFF.

In DNA form, the CDR3 reads TGTGCCAGCAGCTTAGTAGCATCACCAATTCTTCACAATGAGCAGTTCTTC. Residues: CASSLVASPILHNEQFF. The rearrangement joins TRBV7-2 to TRBJ2-1; D is unresolved. Trimming removed 1 base from V and 5 bases from J, with 18 bases in between. The CDR3 is 17 amino acids. Per germline, CDR1 SGHTA and CDR2 FQGNSA. The variable domain in full, completed from reference TRBV7-2 and TRBJ2-1, reads GAGVSQSPSNKVTEKGKDVELRCDPISGHTALYWYRQSLGQGLEFLIYFQGNSAPDKSGLPSDRFSAERTGGSVSTLTIQRTQQEDSAVYLCASSLVASPILHNEQFFGPGTRLTVL.